Following are 32 T cell receptor beta chains from one sample sequenced in a study of shared clonotypes between healthy human individuals. The naive CD8 subset, CD45RO-negative cells positively selected for CCR7, excluded terminally differentiated effector memory CD45RA+ cells. The data were produced by immunoSEQ multiplex PCR, yet TCRdb's version contains in-frame clones alone and is incomplete. The table includes some 800,000 clones, about 91% detected once. The sample taken for sequencing was naive CD8+ T cells sorted from blood. The origin of the receptors is a man aged 25 to 40 in good health.

The table lists this clone with many counts. The rearrangement links TRBV15 to TRBJ2-1; D remains ambiguous. Trimming pared 3 bases from V and 0 bases from J, leaving 12 bases between. The CDR3 runs 16 residues. From germline, CDR1 is LNHNV and CDR2 YYDKDF (reference sequence). CDR3 DNA sequence: TGTGCCACCAGCAGCGGAGAAGGAGACTCCTACAATGAGCAGTTCTTC. It codes for CATSSGEGDSYNEQFF.

Note on this clone: Other nucleotide sequences from this sample produce the same CDR3. The chain is built from TRBV28 and TRBJ2-7, with D uncertain. This CDR3 comprises 11 residues. Germline-derived CDR1 and CDR2 are MDHEN and SYDVKM. V was trimmed by 4 bases and J by 4 bases, leaving 5 bases between them. CDR3 nucleotides: TGTGCCAGCAGTTCACTTTACGAGCAGTACTTC. It encodes CASSSLYEQYF.

Of note for this clone: The sample contains more than one DNA sequence encoding this CDR3. The CDR3 nucleotides are TGTGCCAGCAGCTTAGTAGATGAAAAACTGTTTTTT. Translated, it gives CASSLVDEKLFF. The chain has TRBV11-2 and TRBJ1-4; D gene unclear. This CDR3 region has 12 residues. Germline V lookup: CDR1 SGHAT, CDR2 FQNNGV. Trimming shortened V by 1 base and J by 6 bases, and 3 bases separated the two germline ends.

The chain uses TRBV30 and TRBJ2-7; 7 nucleotides line up with TRBD1. With 1 base clipped from V and 0 bases from J, the junction kept 9 bases outside the gene matches. This CDR3 has 16 residues. The germline CDR1 and CDR2 sequences are GTSNPN and SVGIG (reference sequence). DNA for the CDR3: TGTGCCTGGAGTGAGTCCCGGGACAGCAACTCCTACGAGCAGTACTTC. Translation gives CAWSESRDSNSYEQYF.

In this sample, this clone turned up once. V usage is TRBV7-9 and J usage is TRBJ2-7; D is perhaps TRBD1 or TRBD2 (5 bases each). From germline, CDR1 is SEHNR and CDR2 FQNEAQ (reference sequence). V was shortened by 0 bases and J by 4 bases, with 10 bases between the two germline ends. CDR3 length: 14 amino acids. CDR3 amino acids: CASSLAGRIYEQYF. Here the CDR3 DNA reads TGTGCCAGCAGCTTAGCGGGACGGATATACGAGCAGTACTTC.

This clone was recorded only once. In DNA, the CDR3 is TGTGCCAGCAGTCCCAAGGGTAGGGGGTACCTATCCAAAAACATTCAGTACTTC. It encodes CASSPKGRGYLSKNIQYF. The rearrangement uses TRBV27 and TRBJ2-4; a possible D gene is TRBD1 (6 bases). V lost 5 bases, J lost 2 bases, and 22 bases lay in between. Germline values: CDR1 MNHEY, CDR2 SMNVEV (reference sequence). There are 18 residues in the CDR3.

Regarding this clone: A clone one base away is much larger, so this may be a read error. The gene calls are TRBV11-2 and TRBJ1-5; no reliable D call. Germline V gene lookup returns CDR1 SGHAT and CDR2 FQNNGV. The CDR3 length is 13 residues. The V gene lost 2 bases and the J gene lost 0 bases, with 2 bases spanning the gap. The CDR3 bases are TGTGCCAGCAGCTTATATAGCAATCAGCCCCAGCATTTT. This sequence encodes CASSLYSNQPQHF. The complete variable domain, with remaining parts taken from reference TRBV11-2 and TRBJ1-5, reads EAGVAQSPRYKIIEKRQSVAFWCNPISGHATLYWYQQILGQGPKLLIQFQNNGVVDDSQLPKDRFSAERLKGVDSTLKIQPAKLEDSAVYLCASSLYSNQPQHFGDGTRLSIL.

V is TRBV9 and J is TRBJ2-1, with a possible D match to TRBD2 (5 bases). Germline CDR1 SGDLS, CDR2 YYNGEE. The CDR3 contains 15 residues. Trimming stripped 3 bases from V and 3 bases from J, with 13 bases between. The CDR3 here is CASSGGFSNYNEQFF. The CDR3 DNA is TGTGCCAGCAGCGGAGGGTTCAGCAACTACAATGAGCAGTTCTTC.

V gene TRBV7-9 combines with J gene TRBJ2-3, with D uncertain. V was shortened by 8 bases and J by 3 bases, with 9 bases between the two germline ends. This CDR3 spans 12 amino acids. Per germline, CDR1 SEHNR and CDR2 FQNEAQ (reference sequence). CDR3 protein: CASRPATDTQYF. CDR3 sequence (DNA): TGTGCCAGCCGCCCAGCAACAGATACGCAGTATTTT.

This sequence joins TRBV5-6 and TRBJ2-7; maybe TRBD2 (5 bases). Germline CDR1 reads SGHDT; CDR2 reads YYEEEE. CDR3 length: 13 amino acids. The germline V and J ends were trimmed by 2 bases and 3 bases, with 9 bases remaining between them. The CDR3 coding sequence is TGTGCCAGCAGCTTCGACGGGGACTACGAGCAGTACTTC. Amino acid sequence: CASSFDGDYEQYF.

The chain combines TRBV27 with TRBJ2-1; a possible D gene is TRBD1 (5 bases). The V gene lost 2 bases and the J gene lost 5 bases, with 10 bases spanning the gap. The CDR3 spans 14 residues. CDR1 is MNHEY and CDR2 is SMNVEV in the germline V gene (reference sequence). CDR3 loop: CASSLTQGHNEQFF. CDR3 bases: TGTGCCAGCAGTTTAACGCAGGGCCACAATGAGCAGTTCTTC.

V and J are TRBV27 and TRBJ2-2, with 9 bases lining up with TRBD2. The CDR3 contains 19 residues. With V trimmed by 4 bases and J by 0 bases, 12 bases remained unmatched. The germline V gene encodes CDR1 MNHEY and CDR2 SMNVEV (reference sequence). For the CDR3, the DNA is TGTGCCAGCAGTTACGGACTAGCGACTATAACCGCGAACACCGGGGAGCTGTTTTTT. It specifies CASSYGLATITANTGELFF.

The chain combines TRBV6-1 with TRBJ2-7, with D perhaps being TRBD1 or TRBD2 (5 bases each). CDR1 and CDR2 from the germline V gene are MNHNS and SASEGT. V lost 3 bases and J lost 1, with 7 bases in between. This CDR3 region has 13 residues. The CDR3 here is CASSEGVSYEQYF. The CDR3 DNA follows: TGTGCCAGCAGTGAGGGGGTTTCCTACGAGCAGTACTTC.

The rearrangement links TRBV21-1 to TRBJ2-1; the table assigns TRBD1, which was not confirmed against the DNA. TRBV21-1 is a pseudogene segment. This CDR3 spans 15 amino acids. CDR3 DNA: TGTGCCAGCAGCAATCCGGGACAGGGCTACAATGAGCAGTTCTTC. Protein sequence: CASSNPGQGYNEQFF.

The chain employs TRBV28 and TRBJ2-7, with 10 nucleotides matching TRBD2. This CDR3 region has 15 residues. Per germline, CDR1 MDHEN and CDR2 SYDVKM. Trimming removed 5 bases from V and 1 base from J; junction bases left unmatched: 5. As DNA, the CDR3 is TGTGCCAGCAGTCTAGGACTAGCGGAATCCTACGAGCAGTACTTC. This codes for CASSLGLAESYEQYF. The full variable domain, in which reference TRBV28 and TRBJ2-7 provide the parts outside the CDR3, is DVKVTQSSRYLVKRTGEKVFLECVQDMDHENMFWYRQDPGLGLRLIYFSYDVKMKEKGDIPEGYSVSREKKERFSLILESASTNQTSMYLCASSLGLAESYEQYFGPGTRLTVT.

The CDR3 DNA is TGCGCCAGCAGCCAAGGGGTTTTTTTAGATGAAGCTTTCTTT. Amino acids: CASSQGVFLDEAFF. This chain uses TRBV4-3 with TRBJ1-1, with unresolved D. Germline CDR1 and CDR2: LGHNA and YSLEER. Trimming pared 1 base from V and 7 bases from J, leaving 13 bases between. The CDR3 loop spans 14 amino acids.

CDR3 bases: TGTGCCAGCAGCTCGCATTTGGGGGGGGATTACAATGAGCAGTTCTTC. Amino acid sequence: CASSSHLGGDYNEQFF. The chain has TRBV7-8 and TRBJ2-1; 7 nucleotides align to TRBD2. The CDR3 is 16 amino acids. V was clipped by 4 bases and J by 4 bases; unmatched bases: 10. The germline V gene has CDR1 SGHVS and CDR2 FQNEAQ.

The rearrangement uses TRBV14 and TRBJ2-6; D possibly matches TRBD1 or TRBD2 (5 bases each). This CDR3 region has 16 residues. Per the germline V gene, CDR1 is SGHDN and CDR2 is FVKESK. V lost 0 bases, J lost 7 bases, and 13 bases lay in between. The CDR3: CASSQEMGTLANVLTF. The CDR3 nucleotides are TGTGCCAGCAGCCAAGAAATGGGGACCCTCGCCAACGTCCTGACTTTC. Together with reference TRBV14 and TRBJ2-6, the CDR3 gives the full variable domain: EAGVTQFPSHSVIEKGQTVTLRCDPISGHDNLYWYRRVMGKEIKFLLHFVKESKQDESGMPNNRFLAERTGGTYSTLKVQPAELEDSGVYFCASSQEMGTLANVLTFGAGSRLTVL.

V gene TRBV10-3 combines with J gene TRBJ2-5; 8 bases are a match to TRBD2. V lost 8 bases, J lost 10 bases, and 6 bases stayed unmatched. Germline CDR1 is ENHRY and CDR2 is SYGVKD. The CDR3 runs 11 residues. The CDR3 here is CAIAGGGNQYF. The CDR3 bases are TGTGCCATCGCCGGCGGGGGGAACCAGTACTTC.

The CDR3 here is CASSYLSDSSNYGYTF. As DNA, the CDR3 is TGTGCCAGCAGTTACCTCTCGGACAGCTCTAACTATGGCTACACCTTC. The rearrangement uses TRBV6-6 and TRBJ1-2; D might be TRBD1 (6 bases). Germline CDR1 and CDR2: MNHNY and SVGAGI (reference sequence). Trimming cost V 2 bases and J 0 bases, with 13 bases left between them. The CDR3 extends over 16 amino acids.

The CDR3 sequence is CASSYSGSAYNEQFF. CDR3 DNA sequence: TGCGCCAGCAGCTACAGCGGGAGTGCCTACAATGAGCAGTTCTTC. This chain links TRBV10-1 with TRBJ2-1; 8 bases line up with TRBD2. V trimming: 6 bases; J trimming: 2 bases; junction bases outside the gene matches: 6. The CDR3 has 15 residues. CDR1 is WNHNN, CDR2 SYGVQD, per germline (reference sequence).

CDR3 DNA: TGTGCCAGCAGCTTGGAAGGGGGACTTGCTGGGGCCAACGTCCTGACTTTC. Its protein product is CASSLEGGLAGANVLTF. The V call is TRBV5-4, the J call TRBJ2-6; the D gene could be TRBD1 or TRBD2 (6 bases each). V was clipped by 0 bases and J by 2 bases, with 12 bases between them. Per germline, CDR1 SGHNT and CDR2 YYREEE (reference sequence). The CDR3 loop spans 17 amino acids.

This chain links TRBV5-5 with TRBJ2-7; D tentatively reads TRBD1 or TRBD2 (5 bases each). This CDR3 is built from 15 residues. Deletions cut 2 bases from V and 3 bases from J, with 15 bases between. Germline CDR1 SGHKS, CDR2 YYEKEE (reference sequence). This chain's CDR3 is CASSLGHGRGYEQYF. DNA of the CDR3: TGTGCCAGCAGCTTAGGACACGGCCGGGGCTACGAGCAGTACTTC.

This sequence joins TRBV5-1 and TRBJ2-2; tentatively, D is TRBD1 or TRBD2 (5 bases each). Germline CDR1 is SGHRS and CDR2 is YFSETQ. Deletions cut 5 bases from V and 6 bases from J, with 11 bases between. This CDR3 has 13 amino acids. The CDR3 reads CASRRGDAGELFF. Written as DNA, the CDR3 is TGCGCCAGCAGGAGGGGCGATGCCGGGGAGCTGTTTTTT.

The chain has TRBV4-1 and TRBJ2-7; 11 positions agree with TRBD2. Germline V gene sequence: CDR1 MGHRA, CDR2 YSYEKL. The CDR3 sequence is 16 residues long. V shed 2 bases, J shed 4 bases, and the junction held 7 bases outside the gene matches. The CDR3 nucleotides are TGCGCCAGCAGCCAAACTCCGGGACTAGCGGTTTACGAGCAGTACTTC. Its protein is CASSQTPGLAVYEQYF.

The J gene is TRBJ2-7, the V gene TRBV5-5, with 10 nucleotides matching TRBD1. CDR3 length: 14 amino acids. Trimming at V came to 5 bases and at J to 2 bases, leaving 4 bases not matched to a gene. Germline assignment: CDR1 SGHKS and CDR2 YYEKEE (reference sequence). CDR3 sequence reads: CASRTGTGAYEQYF. DNA of the CDR3: TGTGCCAGCAGAACCGGGACAGGGGCCTACGAGCAGTACTTC. The full variable domain, completed using reference TRBV5-5 and TRBJ2-7, is DAGVTQSPTHLIKTRGQQVTLRCSPISGHKSVSWYQQVLGQGPQFIFQYYEKEERGRGNFPDRFSARQFPNYSSELNVNALLLGDSALYLCASRTGTGAYEQYFGPGTRLTVT.

Of note for this clone: One end of the junction varies from germline; a read error may be responsible. The chain couples TRBV29-1 to TRBJ2-7; TRBD2 aligns across 10 bases. The CDR3 consists of 14 residues. Germline CDR1 reads SQVTM; CDR2 reads ANQGSEA. The CDR3, as DNA: TGCAGCGTGGAAGGACTAGCGGAAACCTACGAGCAGTACTTC. It is translated as CSVEGLAETYEQYF.

The chain has TRBV14 and TRBJ2-1, with D unresolved. This CDR3 is built from 14 residues. Germline values: CDR1 SGHDN, CDR2 FVKESK. The V end lost 0 bases, the J end lost 4 bases, and 7 bases lay between the germline ends. CDR3 DNA: TGTGCCAGCAGCCAAGATTTTGGTTACAATGAGCAGTTCTTC. Protein: CASSQDFGYNEQFF.

V gene TRBV7-9 combines with J gene TRBJ2-6; D remains ambiguous. CDR3 length: 18 amino acids. V shed 3 bases and J shed 0 bases, with 15 bases lying between them. Germline V gene sequence: CDR1 SEHNR, CDR2 FQNEAQ (reference sequence). CDR3: CASSFRQYPSSGANVLTF. The CDR3 coding sequence is TGTGCCAGCAGCTTTCGGCAGTACCCTTCCTCTGGGGCCAACGTCCTGACTTTC.

The chain has TRBV7-6 and TRBJ2-2, with D tentatively TRBD2 (7 bases). V was shortened by 1 base and J by 5 bases, with 14 bases between the two germline ends. The CDR3 extends over 16 amino acids. In germline, CDR1 is SGHVS, CDR2 FNYEAQ. The CDR3 coding sequence is TGTGCCAGCAGCTTAGAGGTCGGGGGGCCTACCGGGGAGCTGTTTTTT. Translating gives CASSLEVGGPTGELFF.

J is TRBJ2-1 and V is TRBV10-1; 7 bases are a match to TRBD2. This CDR3 is 14 amino acids long. CDR1 and CDR2 from the germline V gene are WNHNN and SYGVQD (reference sequence). V shed 3 bases, J shed 4 bases, and the junction held 3 bases outside the gene matches. The CDR3 protein is CASSDSGPYNEQFF. Written as DNA, the CDR3 is TGCGCCAGCAGTGATAGCGGGCCTTACAATGAGCAGTTCTTC.

The genes are TRBV20-1 and TRBJ2-1; D uncertain. CDR3 length: 10 amino acids. V was cut by 3 bases and J by 9 bases, with 6 bases left in between. Germline V CDR1 and CDR2: DFQATT, SNEGSKA (reference sequence). The CDR3 DNA follows: TGCAGTGCTAGTTCGGCTGAGCAGTTCTTC. This translates into CSASSAEQFF.